This record looks at one T cell receptor beta chain sequence and its context. The sample comes from a study of blood T cell repertoires in COVID-19. The overall study: Acute and convalescent COVID-19 samples came from the United States, Italy and Spain. In each case, the material was cDNA or gDNA derived from T cells, B-cell-depleted T cells, or PBMCs.

Authors' methods: Estimation of nucleated cell counts relied on the amplification of reference gene primers. Repertoires were generated with immunoSEQ multiplex PCR, while TCRdb's copy carries only in-frame clones and drops some. The DNA was the basis for D and trimming; V, J and clone size are from that table. The data show around 140,000 clones, over 75% seen once. J was trimmed by 6 bases and V by 3 bases; bases with no gene match: 1. This CDR3 region has 12 residues. Germline V gene lookup returns CDR1 LGHDT and CDR2 YNNKEL (reference sequence). Sequencing was done on a sample of peripheral blood. The clonotype was recovered from a man in his 70s with active COVID-19. The chain couples TRBV3-1 (or the pseudogene TRBV3-2) to TRBJ1-1; TRBD1 matches at 7 bases. The CDR3 region has the DNA TGTGCCAGCAGCCACAGGGGGGCTGAAGCTTTCTTT. As protein: CASSHRGAEAFF.